This TCR beta chain comes out of a study of blood T cells in healthy people across ages. In the study overall: Capture via template switching afforded approximately one barcoded beta molecule per two T cells. Study-level findings and limits: Donors of long life had a larger count of naive CD4+ cells and greater diversity than aged donors. Per million T cells, the diversity of TCR beta decreased roughly linearly as age advanced.

This clonotype came up a few times. No antigen is known for it. The CDR3 sequence is 13 residues long. From germline, CDR1 is LGHNA and CDR2 YSLEER. Between the trimmed V and J ends, which lost 3 bases and 13 bases, there was a span of 16 bases. The second PCR ran about 6 to 11 cycles with a sample-barcoded 5' primer and J-beta primers. Using its own MiXCR run on the 5' RACE reads, TCRdb lists one record per CDR3 protein. The sample holds about 930,000 distinct CDR3 sequences; about 29% are singletons and the top ten take about 10%. The same specimen was also included in a second study, on T cells of mothers and their children.

This clonotype originated in a woman aged 40 to 55 in good health. Sequenced input: blood. This chain connects TRBV4-3 to TRBJ2-1, with D perhaps matching TRBD1 or TRBD2 (5 bases each). CDR3 in amino acids: CASSQGERGAQFF. The CDR3, as DNA: TGCGCCAGCAGCCAGGGGGAAAGGGGCGCACAGTTCTTC.